This entry features one T cell receptor beta chain sequence. Its antigen remains unknown. Amplification from RNA transcripts yielded the TCR beta CDR3 regions. The first-round RT-PCR employed HTBI primers together with the Qiagen OneStep RT-PCR kit. A multiplex PCR was then performed as the second round. TCRdb re-analysed the multiplex PCR reads in MiXCR, keeping a single row per CDR3 protein. The sample includes roughly 50,000 distinct CDR3 sequences, over 45% seen only once; the top ten take approximately 20%. These data are taken from a study of Graves' ophthalmopathy and Graves' hyperthyroidism. Broader study findings: Most expanded clonotypes from thyroid (those above 0.001 frequency) were also found in blood.

Ophthalmopathy was moderately-to-severely active, CAS at least 3, NOSPECS at least 4, lasting under 3 months. The TCR sequence derives from an adult man with Graves' ophthalmopathy. Sample: peripheral blood.

This chain's CDR3 is CASSIQGAGYGYTF. The CDR3 nucleotides are TGCGCCAGCAGCATTCAGGGGGCTGGCTATGGCTACACCTTC. The chain has TRBV5-1 and TRBJ1-2; 8 positions match TRBD1. The CDR3 has 14 amino acids. The J segment lost 4 bases and the V segment lost 4 bases, leaving 6 bases of the junction unmatched. The V gene's germline CDR1 is SGHRS and CDR2 YFSETQ.